This T cell receptor beta chain was recovered during a study of shared clonotypes between healthy human individuals. This clone turned up a few times. DNA from unsorted PBMC was sequenced on ten immunoSEQ deep assay plates. TCRdb's table, derived via immunoSEQ multiplex PCR, lists solely in-frame clones and lacks some. The repertoire holds under 600,000 clones, with roughly four fifths as singletons. CDR3 length: 12 residues. CDR1 is SGHNT, CDR2 YYREEE, per germline (reference sequence). Trimming took 3 bases from V and 4 from J, leaving 5 bases between them. The sequenced material came from PBMCs. The chain is built from TRBV5-4 and TRBJ1-3, with no clear D. This sequence originates from a woman aged 40 to 50 in good health. Some clones in this sample may be carry-over from other donors' samples. This CDR3 reads CASSSEGNTIYF. CDR3 nucleotide sequence: TGTGCCAGCAGCTCGGAAGGAAACACCATATATTTT.